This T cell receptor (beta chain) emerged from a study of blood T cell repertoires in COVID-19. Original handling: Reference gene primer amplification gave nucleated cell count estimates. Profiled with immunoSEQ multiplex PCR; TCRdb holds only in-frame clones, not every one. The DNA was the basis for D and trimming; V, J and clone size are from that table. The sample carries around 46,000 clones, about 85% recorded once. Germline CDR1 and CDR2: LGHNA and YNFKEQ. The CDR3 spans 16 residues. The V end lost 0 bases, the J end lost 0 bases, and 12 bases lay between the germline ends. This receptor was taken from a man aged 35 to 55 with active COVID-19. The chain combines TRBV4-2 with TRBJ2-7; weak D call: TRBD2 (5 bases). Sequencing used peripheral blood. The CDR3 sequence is CASSQEGSFPSYEQYF. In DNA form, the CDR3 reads TGTGCCAGCAGCCAAGAAGGGAGTTTCCCCTCCTACGAGCAGTACTTC.